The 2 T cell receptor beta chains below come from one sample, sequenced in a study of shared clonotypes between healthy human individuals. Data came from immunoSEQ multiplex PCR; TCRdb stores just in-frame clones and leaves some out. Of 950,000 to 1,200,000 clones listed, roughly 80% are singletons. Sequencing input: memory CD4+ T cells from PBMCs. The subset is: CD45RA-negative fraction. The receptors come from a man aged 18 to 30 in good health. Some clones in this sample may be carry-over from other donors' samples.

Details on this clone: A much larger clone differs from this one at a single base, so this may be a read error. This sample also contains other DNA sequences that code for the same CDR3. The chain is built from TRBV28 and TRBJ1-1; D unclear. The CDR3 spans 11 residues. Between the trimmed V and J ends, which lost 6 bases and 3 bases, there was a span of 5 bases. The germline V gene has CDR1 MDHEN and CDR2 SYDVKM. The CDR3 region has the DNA TGTGCCAGCAGCCTTTACACTGAAGCTTTCTTT. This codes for CASSLYTEAFF.

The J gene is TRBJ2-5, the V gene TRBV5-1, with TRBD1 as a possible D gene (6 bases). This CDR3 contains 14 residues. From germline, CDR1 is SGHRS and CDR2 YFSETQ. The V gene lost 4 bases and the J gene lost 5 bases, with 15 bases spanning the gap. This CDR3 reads CASSPSSGAETQYF. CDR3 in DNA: TGCGCCAGCAGCCCCTCATCAGGGGCGGAGACCCAGTACTTC. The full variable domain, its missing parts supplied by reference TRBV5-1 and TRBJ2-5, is KAGVTQTPRYLIKTRGQQVTLSCSPISGHRSVSWYQQTPGQGLQFLFEYFSETQRNKGNFPGRFSGRQFSNSRSEMNVSTLELGDSALYLCASSPSSGAETQYFGPGTRLLVL.